Each of the 16 T cell receptor beta chains below was sequenced from the same sample in a study of T cells after yellow fever vaccination (dated 2019 in TCRdb). Library preparation used 5' RACE. Data came from an Illumina HiSeq 2500. Using fastp at Q25 and MiXCR, TCRdb reprocessed the public reads and kept productive beta chains. Every distinct CDR3 protein forms one entry, paired with its most common genes and DNA. This sample comprises some 600,000 distinct CDR3 sequences, around 17% of them detected only once. Roughly 17% of the sample is held by the ten biggest clonotypes. The treatment or condition label of this sample denotes: live attenuated yellow fever vaccine strain. The sample in question was PBMCs, obtained 5 days after the first yellow fever vaccination. The receptors were gathered from a man younger than 30 who received the YFV17D yellow fever vaccine.

The chain employs TRBV20-1 and TRBJ1-5, with 7 bases aligning to TRBD1. The CDR3 consists of 15 residues. Losses at the gene ends were 0 bases for V and 13 bases for J; bases not matched to a gene: 15. Germline CDR1 DFQATT, CDR2 SNEGSKA (reference sequence). The CDR3 is CSAREGSGGKKGQHF. The CDR3 nucleotides read TGCAGTGCTAGAGAAGGTTCAGGGGGGAAGAAGGGTCAGCATTTT.

The J gene is TRBJ2-7, the V gene TRBV4-1; perhaps TRBD2 as D (6 bases). V lost 3 bases to trimming and J lost 4 bases, with 10 bases between them. CDR3 length: 13 amino acids. In germline, CDR1 is MGHRA, CDR2 YSYEKL. The CDR3: CASSHTGVYEQYV. The CDR3 DNA reads TGCGCCAGCAGCCATACGGGGGTTTACGAGCAGTACGTC.

This clonotype was seen repeatedly, ten times or more. The rearrangement joins TRBV12-3 or TRBV12-4 to TRBJ2-4; the D gene is possibly TRBD1 (6 bases). Trimming removed 3 bases at V and 8 bases at J, with 14 bases between. The CDR3 consists of 14 residues. As DNA, the CDR3 is TGTGCCAGCAGTTTCAGGGGTATGGCAGACATTCAGTACTTC. It translates to CASSFRGMADIQYF.

The J gene is TRBJ2-4, the V gene TRBV4-1, with D perhaps matching TRBD1 (6 bases). The germline V gene encodes CDR1 MGHRA and CDR2 YSYEKL. The CDR3 totals 16 residues. Trimming took off 0 bases at V and 0 bases at J, with 9 bases between the two ends. This chain's CDR3 is CASSQETGLAKNIQYF. DNA for the CDR3: TGCGCCAGCAGCCAAGAGACAGGTTTAGCCAAAAACATTCAGTACTTC.

The chain employs TRBV20-1 and TRBJ2-4; D unclear. Germline V gene data show CDR1 as DFQATT and CDR2 as SNEGSKA (reference sequence). Trimming pared 5 bases from V and 0 bases from J, leaving 11 bases between. The CDR3 contains 14 residues. CDR3 sequence: CSAPHPPAKNIQYF. The CDR3 region has the DNA TGCAGTGCTCCCCACCCACCAGCCAAAAACATTCAGTACTTC.

CDR3 DNA sequence: TGCGCCAGCAGTCACCGGACAGGGGGGTCGGGGGCCAACGTCCTGACTTTC. Translating gives CASSHRTGGSGANVLTF. V usage is TRBV23-1 and J usage is TRBJ2-6, with TRBD1 matching over 10 bases. TRBV23-1 is an ORF, and what it does is uncertain. This CDR3 comprises 17 residues. J gave up 4 bases and V 3 bases, and 6 bases lay outside the gene matches.

The sample holds a few counts of this clonotype. The chain uses TRBV4-1 and TRBJ2-5; D is perhaps TRBD1 (5 bases). Trimming removed 3 bases from V and 4 bases from J, with 9 bases in between. CDR1 and CDR2 from the germline V gene are MGHRA and YSYEKL. The CDR3 runs 13 residues. CDR3 residues: CASSHPRGETQYF. The CDR3 bases are TGCGCCAGCAGCCATCCAAGGGGAGAGACCCAGTACTTC.

This chain uses TRBV29-1 with TRBJ1-3; 8 positions agree with TRBD1. This CDR3 has 16 residues. Unmatched junction bases numbered 10, after V lost 4 bases and J lost 2 bases. The germline gives CDR1 SQVTM, CDR2 ANQGSEA. CDR3 bases: TGCAGCGTTGTAGCGGACAGGGATTCTACTGGAAACACCATATATTTT. The encoded protein is CSVVADRDSTGNTIYF.

The chain uses TRBV12-3 or TRBV12-4 and TRBJ1-1, with D possibly TRBD1 on 6 matching bases. The CDR3 contains 13 residues. Trimming took off 6 bases at V and 4 bases at J, with 12 bases between the two ends. The CDR3 protein is CASRGGVSTEAFF. DNA for the CDR3: TGTGCCAGCAGAGGGGGGGTCTCCACTGAAGCTTTCTTT.

The rearrangement links TRBV5-1 to TRBJ2-2, with 7 bases identical to TRBD1. CDR1 is SGHRS, CDR2 YFSETQ, per germline. V lost 5 bases and J lost 3; bases outside the gene matches: 10. CDR3 length: 16 amino acids. CDR3: CASSIQGRQYTGELFF. In DNA form, the CDR3 reads TGCGCCAGCAGTATACAGGGGAGACAGTACACCGGGGAGCTGTTTTTT.

This sequence joins TRBV15 and TRBJ2-7, with TRBD1 identical over 7 bases. Germline V gene data show CDR1 as LNHNV and CDR2 as YYDKDF (reference sequence). V shed 1 base, J shed 3 bases, and the junction held 3 bases outside the gene matches. This CDR3 is 14 amino acids long. CDR3 DNA: TGTGCCACCAGCAGAGTAGGGACAGACTACGAGCAGTACTTC. Translation: CATSRVGTDYEQYF.

The chain employs TRBV30 and TRBJ2-2; the D gene is possibly TRBD1 (6 bases). V was pared by 2 bases and J by 5 bases, with 15 bases between. Germline V CDR1 and CDR2: GTSNPN, SVGIG (reference sequence). CDR3 length: 15 residues. CDR3 amino acids: CAWSPSLGGTGELFF. DNA of the CDR3: TGTGCCTGGAGTCCCTCCTTAGGGGGTACCGGGGAGCTGTTTTTT.

This clonotype has a count of ten or more. This chain links TRBV5-1 with TRBJ2-3, with D possibly being TRBD2 (5 bases). Germline values: CDR1 SGHRS, CDR2 YFSETQ. V was cut by 2 bases and J by 3 bases, with 16 bases left in between. The CDR3 consists of 16 residues. CDR3 loop: CASSFGGTGLTDTQYF. CDR3 DNA: TGCGCCAGCAGCTTTGGAGGTACGGGATTAACAGATACGCAGTATTTT.

This clonotype was seen more than once but under ten times. The V gene is TRBV20-1, the J gene TRBJ2-3; D is unresolved. Deletions cut 4 bases from V and 1 base from J, with 9 bases between. There are 13 residues in the CDR3. Germline V gene sequence: CDR1 DFQATT, CDR2 SNEGSKA (reference sequence). The CDR3 here is CSATAGGTDTQYF. CDR3 sequence (DNA): TGCAGTGCTACCGCTGGGGGCACAGATACGCAGTATTTT.

V and J are TRBV11-3 and TRBJ2-7, with 8 positions matching TRBD1. V lost 3 bases to trimming and J lost 1 base; unmatched junction nucleotides: 8. The CDR3 covers 16 residues. Germline assignment: CDR1 SGHNT and CDR2 YENEEA. CDR3 in amino acids: CASSFGRQGSSYEQYV. The CDR3 nucleotides are TGTGCCAGCAGCTTTGGAAGACAGGGGAGTTCCTACGAGCAGTACGTC.

This clonotype was seen at least ten times. The chain joins TRBV5-1 to TRBJ2-5; D is ambiguous. The germline V gene has CDR1 SGHRS and CDR2 YFSETQ. The V and J ends lost 4 bases and 5 bases respectively, with 18 bases between them. CDR3 size: 15 residues. CDR3 in amino acids: CASSTGRIGVETQYF. As DNA, the CDR3 is TGCGCCAGCAGCACCGGTCGTATTGGGGTGGAGACCCAGTACTTC. The full variable domain, its missing parts supplied by reference TRBV5-1 and TRBJ2-5, is KAGVTQTPRYLIKTRGQQVTLSCSPISGHRSVSWYQQTPGQGLQFLFEYFSETQRNKGNFPGRFSGRQFSNSRSEMNVSTLELGDSALYLCASSTGRIGVETQYFGPGTRLLVL.